This T cell receptor (beta chain) emerged from a study of T-cell reconstitution after alpha-beta-depleted transplantation in children. As it was prepared, the TCRbeta library received unique molecular identifiers. TCRdb itself ran the PCR reads through MiXCR, one entry per CDR3 protein. In the table there are some 550,000 distinct CDR3 sequences, around 23% of which are singletons. CDR1 DFQATT and CDR2 SNEGSKA come from the germline V gene (reference sequence). Trimming stripped 3 bases from V and 2 bases from J, with 11 bases between. The CDR3 consists of 13 residues. Many counts were recorded for this clonotype.

The chain links TRBV20-1 to TRBJ2-7; D gene uncertain. Specimen: PBMCs, mostly from graft donor cells, collected 360 days after TCRalphabeta/CD19-depleted stem cell transplant. This TCR derives from a boy younger than two who had a stem cell transplant for acute myeloid leukemia, so the T cells may come from the graft donor. In DNA, the CDR3 is TGCAGTGCTAGCCCACCTTCGACCTACGAGCAGTACTTC. Its translation is CSASPPSTYEQYF.